This T cell receptor beta chain emerged from a study of cytomegalovirus exposure and HLA in healthy donors. Primers: 60 Vbeta forward and 13 Jbeta reverse. Libraries were prepared by immunoSEQ multiplex PCR; TCRdb keeps only in-frame clonotypes and omits some of them. The sample has 200,000 or so clones. Study results and caveats: DRB1 showed the most TCR associations and HLA-C the fewest in a later analysis, as rates varied by HLA locus. CMV serostatus was the only recorded immune exposure for donors.

A remark on this clone: The antigen is undetermined.

V was trimmed by 3 bases and J by 9 bases, leaving 19 bases between them. The CDR3 has 15 amino acids. Germline V gives CDR1 SGDLS, CDR2 YYNGEE. J is TRBJ2-4 and V is TRBV9, with D tentatively TRBD2 (6 bases). Sequencing was done on a sample of PBMCs. The TCR sequence derives from a boy aged 5 to 17 in good health and CMV-seronegative. The CDR3 sequence is CASSGNRLGTGIQYF. DNA of the CDR3: TGTGCCAGCAGCGGGAACAGGCTCGGGACTGGCATTCAGTACTTC.